This entry features one T cell receptor beta chain sequence. The antigen is unknown. This specimen belongs to a study of shared clonotypes between healthy human individuals. The naive CD8 subset, CD45RO-negative cells positively selected for CCR7, excluded terminally differentiated effector memory CD45RA+ cells. The study drew its donors from healthy HIV-negative adults without recent acute infections or vaccinations. Study outcomes and limitations: Larger estimated richness was generally seen in naive subsets than in memory subsets.

Libraries were prepared by immunoSEQ multiplex PCR; TCRdb keeps only in-frame clonotypes and omits some of them. Here the sample spans some 2 million clones, just under 95% being singletons. Sequenced material: naive CD8+ T cells sorted from blood. The receptor comes from a young man in good health.

The CDR3 sequence: CASSIPGEGTDTQYF. The DNA of the CDR3 is TGTGCCAGTAGTATCCCAGGGGAAGGGACAGATACGCAGTATTTT. This chain joins TRBV19 and TRBJ2-3, with D possibly TRBD1 on 6 matching bases. Germline assignment: CDR1 LNHDA and CDR2 SQIVND (reference sequence). The CDR3 is 15 residues long. V lost 3 bases and J lost 3, with 13 bases in between.